The rows below give T cell receptor beta chains drawn from one sample of a study of blood T cells in healthy people across ages. TCRdb called the 5' RACE reads again in MiXCR, with one record for every CDR3 protein. Of about 670,000 distinct CDR3 sequences listed, over 40% are singletons. Sequences were obtained from blood. These receptor sequences come from a woman aged 80 or over in good health. CDR3s include the opening cysteine and the closing phenylalanine or tryptophan. Fields, in order: clone size, J gene, V gene, D gene, CDR3 DNA, CDR3 protein. D genes are given only for firm matches. Clone size, where shown, is once, few, many, or a class for clones that have expanded.

clone_size: .; j_call: TRBJ1-1; v_call: TRBV20-1; d_call: .; cdr3_nt: TGCAGTGCTTCACTGGGGAAGGCTTTCTTT; cdr3_aa: CSASLGKAFF
clone_size: .; j_call: TRBJ2-2; v_call: TRBV5-6; d_call: .; cdr3_nt: TGTGCCAGCAGCTTGCAAGGACAGAACACCGGGGAGCTGTTTTTT; cdr3_aa: CASSLQGQNTGELFF
clone_size: .; j_call: TRBJ2-3; v_call: TRBV7-9; d_call: .; cdr3_nt: TGTGCCAGCAGCTCCCCGAGAGCACTTGCAGATACGCAGTATTTT; cdr3_aa: CASSSPRALADTQYF
clone_size: once; j_call: TRBJ1-2; v_call: TRBV4-3; d_call: .; cdr3_nt: TGCGCCAGCAGCCAAGATGTAGGAGGTGATGGCTACACCTTC; cdr3_aa: CASSQDVGGDGYTF
clone_size: .; j_call: TRBJ2-7; v_call: TRBV10-3; d_call: .; cdr3_nt: TGTGCCATCAAACAGGGTAGAGGCTACGAGCAGTACTTC; cdr3_aa: CAIKQGRGYEQYF
clone_size: once; j_call: TRBJ1-1; v_call: TRBV6-2/TRBV6-3; d_call: .; cdr3_nt: TGTGCCAGCAGTTACGGGGGATCGGTGTCGACTGAAGCTTTCTTT; cdr3_aa: CASSYGGSVSTEAFF
clone_size: .; j_call: TRBJ2-1; v_call: TRBV24-1; d_call: .; cdr3_nt: TGTGCCACCAGTGATTACCTAGCGAGCTCCTACAATGAGCAGTTCTTC; cdr3_aa: CATSDYLASSYNEQFF
clone_size: once; j_call: TRBJ2-7; v_call: TRBV21-1; d_call: .; cdr3_nt: TGTGCCAGCAGCAAAGTTATAGCTAGCGGGGGCTACGAGCAGTACTTC; cdr3_aa: CASSKVIASGGYEQYF
clone_size: .; j_call: TRBJ2-7; v_call: TRBV6-2/TRBV6-3; d_call: TRBD2; cdr3_nt: TGTGCCAGCAGTTACAGCGGGGGGGCCGCCCATGAGCAGTACTTC; cdr3_aa: CASSYSGGAAHEQYF
clone_size: .; j_call: TRBJ2-7; v_call: TRBV14; d_call: .; cdr3_nt: TGTGCCAGCAGCCAAGACAGGGAACCCCCCTACGAGCAGTACTTC; cdr3_aa: CASSQDREPPYEQYF
clone_size: few; j_call: TRBJ1-6; v_call: TRBV12-3/TRBV12-4; d_call: .; cdr3_nt: TGTGCCAGCAGTTCCCGGCCCGGGGGGCATTCACCCCTCCACTTT; cdr3_aa: CASSSRPGGHSPLHF
clone_size: .; j_call: TRBJ2-1; v_call: TRBV18; d_call: TRBD2; cdr3_nt: TGTGTCAGCACGGGACTAGCGGGAGAGGATGAGCAGTTCTTC; cdr3_aa: CVSTGLAGEDEQFF
clone_size: .; j_call: TRBJ2-2; v_call: TRBV5-1; d_call: .; cdr3_nt: TGCGCCAGCAGCGAGGCCTCAGAGGCCAGGGAGCTGTTTTTT; cdr3_aa: CASSEASEARELFF
clone_size: .; j_call: TRBJ2-7; v_call: TRBV15; d_call: .; cdr3_nt: TGTGCCACCAGCAGAGATCGACGGGTAGGAGCCTACGAGCAGTACTTC; cdr3_aa: CATSRDRRVGAYEQYF
clone_size: .; j_call: TRBJ2-7; v_call: TRBV28; d_call: .; cdr3_nt: TGTGCCAGCACTCTATGGGACGGCGCAGGGGAATACGAGCAGTACTTC; cdr3_aa: CASTLWDGAGEYEQYF
clone_size: .; j_call: TRBJ2-6; v_call: TRBV20-1; d_call: .; cdr3_nt: TGCAGTGCTAGCAGGGGATTAACTTCTGGGGCCAACGTCCTGACTTTC; cdr3_aa: CSASRGLTSGANVLTF
clone_size: .; j_call: TRBJ2-3; v_call: TRBV7-3; d_call: .; cdr3_nt: TGTGCCAGCAGCTCTGGGACTGGCGCAGATACGCAGTATTTT; cdr3_aa: CASSSGTGADTQYF
clone_size: .; j_call: TRBJ2-5; v_call: TRBV7-9; d_call: .; cdr3_nt: TGTGCCAGCAGCTTGCTGAGTGGCCAAGAGACCCAGTACTTC; cdr3_aa: CASSLLSGQETQYF
clone_size: many; j_call: TRBJ2-1; v_call: TRBV7-2; d_call: TRBD2; cdr3_nt: TGTGCCAGCAGCATCGGACTAGGCTCCTACAATGAGCAGTTCTTC; cdr3_aa: CASSIGLGSYNEQFF
clone_size: .; j_call: TRBJ2-7; v_call: TRBV4-1; d_call: .; cdr3_nt: TGCGCCAGCAGCCAAGCCCGTGACACCACGCCGTACTTC; cdr3_aa: CASSQARDTTPYF
clone_size: many; j_call: TRBJ2-1; v_call: TRBV9; d_call: .; cdr3_nt: TGTGCCAGCAGCCCTCTTAGGGCGGAGCACAATGAGCAGTTCTTC; cdr3_aa: CASSPLRAEHNEQFF
clone_size: .; j_call: TRBJ2-7; v_call: TRBV4-2; d_call: TRBD1; cdr3_nt: TGTGCCAGCAGCCATCCGGGACAGGACCCCTACGAGCAGTACTTC; cdr3_aa: CASSHPGQDPYEQYF
clone_size: .; j_call: TRBJ2-6; v_call: TRBV9; d_call: TRBD2; cdr3_nt: TGTGCCAGCAGCGTAGAGGCCAGGGCTAGCGGGAGAAGATTCCTGACTTTC; cdr3_aa: CASSVEARASGRRFLTF
clone_size: few; j_call: TRBJ1-2; v_call: TRBV19; d_call: .; cdr3_nt: TGTGCCAGTAGTGCTCCAAGAAACGGCTACACCTTC; cdr3_aa: CASSAPRNGYTF
clone_size: .; j_call: TRBJ1-2; v_call: TRBV28; d_call: TRBD1; cdr3_nt: TGTGCCAGCAGGTCGGCCGCCAGGGGGTATAACTATGGCTACACCTTC; cdr3_aa: CASRSAARGYNYGYTF
clone_size: .; j_call: TRBJ2-3; v_call: TRBV6-1; d_call: TRBD2; cdr3_nt: TGTGCCAGCAGTGAAATCGGGAGGAGAATAGATACGCAGTATTTT; cdr3_aa: CASSEIGRRIDTQYF
clone_size: many; j_call: TRBJ2-1; v_call: TRBV9; d_call: TRBD2; cdr3_nt: TGTGCCAGCAGCGTGAGGGCTAGCGGAGACAATGAGCAGTTCTTC; cdr3_aa: CASSVRASGDNEQFF
clone_size: .; j_call: TRBJ1-6; v_call: TRBV6-5; d_call: .; cdr3_nt: TGTGCCAGCAGTGTACAGGGCCACTATAATTCACCCCTCCACTTT; cdr3_aa: CASSVQGHYNSPLHF
clone_size: many; j_call: TRBJ1-2; v_call: TRBV28; d_call: TRBD1; cdr3_nt: TGTGCCAGCAGCCCCGGACAGGGAGGGGGCTACACCTTC; cdr3_aa: CASSPGQGGGYTF
clone_size: many; j_call: TRBJ1-4; v_call: TRBV6-5; d_call: .; cdr3_nt: TGTGCCAGCAGTCGATCCTTTTCGGGAGGGAATGAAAAACTGTTTTTT; cdr3_aa: CASSRSFSGGNEKLFF
clone_size: .; j_call: TRBJ2-3; v_call: TRBV9; d_call: TRBD2; cdr3_nt: TGTGCCAGCAGCGTAGTGAGTAGCGGGGGCCTAGATACGCAGTATTTT; cdr3_aa: CASSVVSSGGLDTQYF
clone_size: many; j_call: TRBJ2-7; v_call: TRBV29-1; d_call: TRBD1; cdr3_nt: TGCAGCGTTGAGACCGGGACAGCCTACGAGCAGTACTTC; cdr3_aa: CSVETGTAYEQYF
clone_size: .; j_call: TRBJ2-3; v_call: TRBV7-2; d_call: TRBD2; cdr3_nt: TGTGCCAGCAGCTTGGGCCGGGAGGGGGATACGCAGTATTTT; cdr3_aa: CASSLGREGDTQYF
clone_size: few; j_call: TRBJ2-1; v_call: TRBV20-1; d_call: TRBD2; cdr3_nt: TGCAGTGCGGCGCCGAACCGCGGGGGGGTGTACAATGAGCAGTTCTTC; cdr3_aa: CSAAPNRGGVYNEQFF
clone_size: many; j_call: TRBJ2-7; v_call: TRBV28; d_call: .; cdr3_nt: TGTGCCAGCAGACCACAGGGCAGAGAGCAGTACTTC; cdr3_aa: CASRPQGREQYF
clone_size: .; j_call: TRBJ1-4; v_call: TRBV4-2; d_call: .; cdr3_nt: TGTGCCAGCAGCCAACAGGGAACGGAAAAACTGTTTTTT; cdr3_aa: CASSQQGTEKLFF
clone_size: .; j_call: TRBJ2-1; v_call: TRBV20-1; d_call: TRBD2; cdr3_nt: TGCAGTGCTCTTGGACTAGCGAATGAGCAGTTCTTC; cdr3_aa: CSALGLANEQFF
clone_size: .; j_call: TRBJ1-5; v_call: TRBV20-1; d_call: .; cdr3_nt: TGCAGTGCTAGTTTCTCCGGGGGGAACAATCAGCCCCAGCATTTT; cdr3_aa: CSASFSGGNNQPQHF
clone_size: .; j_call: TRBJ2-5; v_call: TRBV25-1; d_call: .; cdr3_nt: TGTGCCAGCAGTGAAAAATCGTGGTACCAAGAGACCCAGTACTTC; cdr3_aa: CASSEKSWYQETQYF
clone_size: many; j_call: TRBJ2-1; v_call: TRBV9; d_call: TRBD2; cdr3_nt: TGTGCCAGCAGCCCCCGACTAGCGGGGGTGAGGTCGAATGAGCAGTTCTTC; cdr3_aa: CASSPRLAGVRSNEQFF
clone_size: .; j_call: TRBJ2-2; v_call: TRBV18; d_call: .; cdr3_nt: TGTGCCAGCTCACCACCCGAGGGGAGGAACACCGGGGAGCTGTTTTTT; cdr3_aa: CASSPPEGRNTGELFF
clone_size: .; j_call: TRBJ2-3; v_call: TRBV5-1; d_call: .; cdr3_nt: TGCGCCAACAGTCCCTGGACAGATACGCAGTATTTT; cdr3_aa: CANSPWTDTQYF
clone_size: many; j_call: TRBJ1-5; v_call: TRBV6-5; d_call: .; cdr3_nt: TGTGCCAGCAGTTACTCCCGGGATCAGCCCCAGCATTTT; cdr3_aa: CASSYSRDQPQHF
clone_size: many; j_call: TRBJ1-5; v_call: TRBV4-1; d_call: .; cdr3_nt: TGCGCCAGCAGCCAAGAGGGTTTTAGCAATCAGCCCCAGCATTTT; cdr3_aa: CASSQEGFSNQPQHF
clone_size: many; j_call: TRBJ2-5; v_call: TRBV30; d_call: TRBD2; cdr3_nt: TGTGCCTGGAGAACCACGGGGCTAGCGGAAGAGACCCAGTACTTC; cdr3_aa: CAWRTTGLAEETQYF
clone_size: .; j_call: TRBJ2-7; v_call: TRBV5-1; d_call: TRBD1; cdr3_nt: TGCGCCAGCAGTGCGAGGGGGCCGGACTACGAGCAGTACTTC; cdr3_aa: CASSARGPDYEQYF
clone_size: few; j_call: TRBJ2-2; v_call: TRBV27; d_call: .; cdr3_nt: TGTGCCAGCAGTTTCCCCCTAGGGGAGCTGTTTTTT; cdr3_aa: CASSFPLGELFF
clone_size: many; j_call: TRBJ1-5; v_call: TRBV3-1; d_call: TRBD1; cdr3_nt: TGTGCCAGCAGCCAGACAGGGTATAGCAATCAGCCCCAGCATTTT; cdr3_aa: CASSQTGYSNQPQHF
clone_size: many; j_call: TRBJ2-3; v_call: TRBV5-1; d_call: .; cdr3_nt: TGCGCCAGCAGCTTGGCCACCTCTGGAGATACGCAGTATTTT; cdr3_aa: CASSLATSGDTQYF
clone_size: .; j_call: TRBJ1-1; v_call: TRBV4-2; d_call: .; cdr3_nt: TGTGCCAGCCAGGGATTGAACACTGAAGCTTTCTTT; cdr3_aa: CASQGLNTEAFF
clone_size: .; j_call: TRBJ1-1; v_call: TRBV27; d_call: .; cdr3_nt: TGTGCCAGCAGTTTAACGACGGGCAGTCCAGGGTTGAACACTGAAGCTTTCTTT; cdr3_aa: CASSLTTGSPGLNTEAFF
clone_size: few; j_call: TRBJ2-3; v_call: TRBV9; d_call: .; cdr3_nt: TGTGCCAGCAGCGTAGGGTGGGGGAGGTCAGATACGCAGTATTTT; cdr3_aa: CASSVGWGRSDTQYF
clone_size: many; j_call: TRBJ2-5; v_call: TRBV7-2; d_call: .; cdr3_nt: TGTGCCAGCAGCTTAGTAGACTCTAGGGGAGAGACCCAGTACTTC; cdr3_aa: CASSLVDSRGETQYF
clone_size: .; j_call: TRBJ2-5; v_call: TRBV20-1; d_call: .; cdr3_nt: TGCAGTGCTAGACCCTTCGGAGAGACCCAGTACTTC; cdr3_aa: CSARPFGETQYF
clone_size: .; j_call: TRBJ2-1; v_call: TRBV4-3; d_call: .; cdr3_nt: TGCGCCAGCAGCCAAGATACAGGCGTTAGGACCTACAATGAGCAGTTCTTC; cdr3_aa: CASSQDTGVRTYNEQFF
clone_size: many; j_call: TRBJ2-1; v_call: TRBV15; d_call: .; cdr3_nt: TGTGCCACCAGCAGGCAAACGGGTGAGCAGTTCTTC; cdr3_aa: CATSRQTGEQFF
clone_size: many; j_call: TRBJ2-1; v_call: TRBV5-1; d_call: .; cdr3_nt: TGCGCCAGCAGCGTGGCCGACGGATATGAGCAGTTCTTC; cdr3_aa: CASSVADGYEQFF
clone_size: .; j_call: TRBJ2-7; v_call: TRBV12-3/TRBV12-4; d_call: .; cdr3_nt: TGTGCCAGCAGTTTAGAGGAGTCAGCCTACGAGCAGTACTTC; cdr3_aa: CASSLEESAYEQYF
clone_size: .; j_call: TRBJ2-7; v_call: TRBV20-1; d_call: .; cdr3_nt: TGCAGTGCTAACCCTGACCAGGGACGGTACGAGCAGTACTTC; cdr3_aa: CSANPDQGRYEQYF